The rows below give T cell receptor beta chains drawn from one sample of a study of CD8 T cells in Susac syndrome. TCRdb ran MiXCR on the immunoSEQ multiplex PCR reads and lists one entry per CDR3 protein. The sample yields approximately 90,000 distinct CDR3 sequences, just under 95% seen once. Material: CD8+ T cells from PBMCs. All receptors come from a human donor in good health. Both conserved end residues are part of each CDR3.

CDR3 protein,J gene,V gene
CASSLGIEAFF,TRBJ1-1,TRBV12-3/TRBV12-4
CASSYGREGIHTEAFF,TRBJ1-1,TRBV6-5
CAWSAPGQGTYYEQYF,TRBJ2-7,TRBV30
CSVDTLGSSSNYGYTF,TRBJ1-2,TRBV29-1
CASSLELGKLGNEQFF,TRBJ2-1,TRBV11-2
CASSLLIAKNIQYF,TRBJ2-4,TRBV7-9
CSVLLVTEAFF,TRBJ1-1,TRBV29-1
CSVLAGEQYF,TRBJ2-7,TRBV29-1
CASSQGGVGELFF,TRBJ2-2,TRBV4-2
CASSQGRGDPYEQYF,TRBJ2-7,TRBV3-1
CASSRLEGLRDEQFF,TRBJ2-1,TRBV19
CASSLFSAYEQYF,TRBJ2-7,TRBV6-2/TRBV6-3
CASSRRLGETQYF,TRBJ2-5,TRBV19
CASSVSSGRNYEQYF,TRBJ2-7,TRBV9
CASSPRGGPAFF,TRBJ1-1,TRBV11-3
CASSQERANEQFF,TRBJ2-1,TRBV3-1
CASSLVSPGTSHYEQYF,TRBJ2-7,TRBV7-6
CASSFGQGDEQYF,TRBJ2-7,TRBV7-2
CASSYSGGQETQYF,TRBJ2-5,TRBV9
CSVEDEKGAFYGYTF,TRBJ1-2,TRBV29-1
CSARATGAYEQYF,TRBJ2-7,TRBV20-1
CASTVVTSAAYNEQFF,TRBJ2-1,TRBV9
CASSQGRGAYEQYF,TRBJ2-7,TRBV3-1
CASSKDPPGASSGANVLTF,TRBJ2-6,TRBV21-1
CATSRGRGRADTQYF,TRBJ2-3,TRBV15
CASSQDNKAGMETQYF,TRBJ2-5,TRBV3-1
CASSEGTGGVYGYTF,TRBJ1-2,TRBV6-1
CASSQGDQPQHF,TRBJ1-5,TRBV3-1
CASSPTSGGAFYNEQFF,TRBJ2-1,TRBV3-1
CASSPIGTGGNEQFF,TRBJ2-1,TRBV7-6
CAWSGWGANTEAFF,TRBJ1-1,TRBV30
CASSETGPLFF,TRBJ1-4,TRBV7-9
CSAVSGGADTQYF,TRBJ2-3,TRBV20-1
CSVVTGGLDEQFF,TRBJ2-1,TRBV29-1
CASSLDWGRNTGPQETQYF,TRBJ2-5,TRBV5-1
CASSLGEGSSETQYF,TRBJ2-5,TRBV11-2
CASSGQGPYEQYF,TRBJ2-7,TRBV6-2/TRBV6-3
CASSWGTSSSYEQYF,TRBJ2-7,TRBV14
CASSPDRDNTGELFF,TRBJ2-2,TRBV12-3/TRBV12-4
CASSQMGSSYNEQFF,TRBJ2-1,TRBV14